Following are 6 T cell receptor beta chains from one sample sequenced in a study of chemoradiotherapy in HPV16-positive cancers. Data came from immunoSEQ multiplex PCR; TCRdb stores just in-frame clones and leaves some out. The table shows roughly 1,200 clones, with roughly 85% occurring only once. Sequenced here: tumor tissue, sampled from a patient who underwent chemoradiotherapy. The origin of the receptors is a human donor with HPV-associated anogenital cancer.

This clone was seen only once. The chain combines TRBV7-9 with TRBJ2-4; D remains ambiguous. The germline CDR1 and CDR2 sequences are SEHNR and FQNEAQ (reference sequence). The V gene lost 2 bases and the J gene lost 8 bases, with 16 bases spanning the gap. CDR3 length: 15 amino acids. CDR3 sequence (DNA): TGTGCCAGCAGCTTATCATCGGCTAGAGGTGACATTCAGTACTTC. As protein: CASSLSSARGDIQYF.

The chain recombines TRBV11-2 with TRBJ2-1, with 11 nucleotides matching TRBD2. The V gene end was trimmed by 1 base and the J gene end by 4 bases; junction bases not matched to a gene: 6. The CDR3 spans 17 residues. CDR1 and CDR2 (germline): SGHAT, FQNNGV. In nucleotides, the CDR3 is TGTGCCAGCAGCTTAGGACTAGCGGGGCAACCTTACAATGAGCAGTTCTTC. Its translation: CASSLGLAGQPYNEQFF.

This sequence joins TRBV27 and TRBJ1-6, with 7 bases lining up with TRBD1. From germline, CDR1 is MNHEY and CDR2 SMNVEV (reference sequence). The CDR3 consists of 14 residues. Trimming took 3 bases from V and 7 from J; bases not matched to a gene: 3. DNA for the CDR3: TGTGCCAGCAGTTTGACAGGGATAAATTCACCCCTCCACTTT. It is translated as CASSLTGINSPLHF.

This clone was seen a handful of times. The chain joins TRBV27 to TRBJ2-5; tentative D call: TRBD1 (6 bases). The CDR3 is 14 amino acids. Trimming shortened V by 6 bases and J by 0 bases, and 11 bases separated the two germline ends. Per germline, CDR1 MNHEY and CDR2 SMNVEV (reference sequence). CDR3 nucleotides: TGTGCCAGCAGAACCCGGGACAACCAAGAGACCCAGTACTTC. As protein: CASRTRDNQETQYF.

The V gene is TRBV4-3, the J gene TRBJ1-1; no definite D call. The CDR3 consists of 13 residues. V shed 1 base and J shed 4 bases, with 7 bases lying between them. The germline gives CDR1 LGHNA, CDR2 YSLEER. This CDR3 reads CASSQGSSTEAFF. The CDR3 nucleotides read TGCGCCAGCAGCCAAGGTTCATCCACTGAAGCTTTCTTT.

The chain is built from TRBV29-1 and TRBJ1-3, with 9 bases aligning to TRBD1. The CDR3 sequence is 16 residues long. Germline V gives CDR1 SQVTM, CDR2 ANQGSEA. Unmatched junction bases numbered 5, after V lost 1 base and J lost 1 base. The CDR3 bases are TGCAGCGTTGAAGCCTGGGACAGGGCTTCTGGAAACACCATATATTTT. Translated: CSVEAWDRASGNTIYF.